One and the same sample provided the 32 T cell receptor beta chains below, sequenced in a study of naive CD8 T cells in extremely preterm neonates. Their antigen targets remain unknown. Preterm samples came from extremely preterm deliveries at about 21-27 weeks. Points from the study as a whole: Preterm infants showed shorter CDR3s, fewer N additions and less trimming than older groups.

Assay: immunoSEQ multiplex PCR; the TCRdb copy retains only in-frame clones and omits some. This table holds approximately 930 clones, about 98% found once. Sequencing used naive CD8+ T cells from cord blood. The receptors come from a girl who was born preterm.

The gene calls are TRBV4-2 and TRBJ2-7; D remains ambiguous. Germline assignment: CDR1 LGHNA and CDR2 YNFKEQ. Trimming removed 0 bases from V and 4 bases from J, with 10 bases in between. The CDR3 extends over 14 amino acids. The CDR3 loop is CASSQDLYHYEQYF. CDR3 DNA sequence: TGTGCCAGCAGCCAAGACCTGTATCATTACGAGCAGTACTTC.

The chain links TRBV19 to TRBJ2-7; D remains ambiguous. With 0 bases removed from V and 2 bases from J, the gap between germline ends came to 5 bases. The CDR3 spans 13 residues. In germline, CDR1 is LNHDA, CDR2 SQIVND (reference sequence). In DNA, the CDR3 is TGTGCCAGTAGTATAGATCGTACCTACGAGCAGTACTTC. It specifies CASSIDRTYEQYF.

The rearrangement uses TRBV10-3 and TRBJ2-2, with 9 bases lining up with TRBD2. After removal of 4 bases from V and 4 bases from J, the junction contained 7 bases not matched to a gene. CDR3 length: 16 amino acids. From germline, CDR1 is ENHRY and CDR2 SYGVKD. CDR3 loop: CAISGGTSKTTGELFF. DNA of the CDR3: TGTGCCATCAGTGGCGGGACTAGCAAAACCACCGGGGAGCTGTTTTTT.

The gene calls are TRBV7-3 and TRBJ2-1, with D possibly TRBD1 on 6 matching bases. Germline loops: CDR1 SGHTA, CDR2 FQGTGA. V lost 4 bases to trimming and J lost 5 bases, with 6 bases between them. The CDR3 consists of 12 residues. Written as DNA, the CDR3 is TGTGCCAGCAGCTACAGGGACAATGAGCAGTTCTTC. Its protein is CASSYRDNEQFF.

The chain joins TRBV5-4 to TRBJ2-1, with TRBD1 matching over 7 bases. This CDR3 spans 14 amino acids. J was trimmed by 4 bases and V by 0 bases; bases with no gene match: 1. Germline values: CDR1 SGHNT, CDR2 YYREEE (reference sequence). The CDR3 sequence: CASSLETGYNEQFF. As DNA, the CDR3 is TGTGCCAGCAGCTTGGAGACAGGGTACAATGAGCAGTTCTTC.

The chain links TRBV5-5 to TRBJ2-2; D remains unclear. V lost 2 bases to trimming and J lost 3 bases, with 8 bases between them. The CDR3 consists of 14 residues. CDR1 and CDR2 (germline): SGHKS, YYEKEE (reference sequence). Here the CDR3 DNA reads TGTGCCAGCAGCTTTGACACGGACACCGGGGAGCTGTTTTTT. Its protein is CASSFDTDTGELFF.

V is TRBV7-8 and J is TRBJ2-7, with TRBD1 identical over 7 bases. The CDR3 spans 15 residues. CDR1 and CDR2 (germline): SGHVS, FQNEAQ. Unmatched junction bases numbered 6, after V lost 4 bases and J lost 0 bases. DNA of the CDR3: TGTGCCAGCAGCTCCGACAGGGCGTCCTCCTACGAGCAGTACTTC. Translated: CASSSDRASSYEQYF. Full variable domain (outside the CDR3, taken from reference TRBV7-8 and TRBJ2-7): GAGVSQSPRYKVAKRGQDVALRCDPISGHVSLFWYQQALGQGPEFLTYFQNEAQLDKSGLPSDRFFAERPEGSVSTLKIQRTQQEDSAVYLCASSSDRASSYEQYFGPGTRLTVT.

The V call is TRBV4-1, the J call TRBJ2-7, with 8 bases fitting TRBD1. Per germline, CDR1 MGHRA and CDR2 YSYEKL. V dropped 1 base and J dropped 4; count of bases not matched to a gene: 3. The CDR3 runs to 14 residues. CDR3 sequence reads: CASSQGTGFYEQYF. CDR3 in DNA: TGCGCCAGCAGCCAAGGGACAGGGTTTTACGAGCAGTACTTC.

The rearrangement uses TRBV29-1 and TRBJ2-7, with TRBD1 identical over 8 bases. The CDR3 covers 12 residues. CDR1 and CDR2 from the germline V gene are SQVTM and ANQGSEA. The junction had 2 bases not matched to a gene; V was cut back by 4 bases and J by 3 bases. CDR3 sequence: CSVAGGDYEQYF. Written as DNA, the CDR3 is TGCAGCGTTGCAGGGGGCGACTACGAGCAGTACTTC.

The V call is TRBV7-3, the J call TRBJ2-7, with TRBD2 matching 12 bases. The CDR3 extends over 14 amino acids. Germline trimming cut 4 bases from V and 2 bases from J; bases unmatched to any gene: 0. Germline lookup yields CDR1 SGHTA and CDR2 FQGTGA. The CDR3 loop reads CASSSSGRAYEQYF. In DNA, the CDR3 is TGTGCCAGCAGCTCTAGCGGGAGGGCCTACGAGCAGTACTTC. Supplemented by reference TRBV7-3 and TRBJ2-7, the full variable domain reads GAGVSQTPSNKVTEKGKYVELRCDPISGHTALYWYRQSLGQGPEFLIYFQGTGAADDSGLPNDRFFAVRPEGSVSTLKIQRTERGDSAVYLCASSSSGRAYEQYFGPGTRLTVT.

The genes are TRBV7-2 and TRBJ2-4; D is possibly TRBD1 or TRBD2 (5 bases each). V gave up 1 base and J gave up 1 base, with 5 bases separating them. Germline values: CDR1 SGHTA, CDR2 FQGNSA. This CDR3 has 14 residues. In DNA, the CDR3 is TGTGCCAGCAGCTTAGGGGGGGCCAAAAACATTCAGTACTTC. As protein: CASSLGGAKNIQYF.

This chain's CDR3 is CASSERGRNTGELFF. The CDR3 DNA is TGTGCCAGCAGTGAACGGGGGAGAAACACCGGGGAGCTGTTTTTT. The chain uses TRBV2 and TRBJ2-2; TRBD2 might be the D (6 bases). CDR3 length: 15 amino acids. The ends were cut back, 2 bases at V and 2 bases at J, with 9 bases in the middle. Germline V CDR1 and CDR2: SNHLY, FYNNEI.

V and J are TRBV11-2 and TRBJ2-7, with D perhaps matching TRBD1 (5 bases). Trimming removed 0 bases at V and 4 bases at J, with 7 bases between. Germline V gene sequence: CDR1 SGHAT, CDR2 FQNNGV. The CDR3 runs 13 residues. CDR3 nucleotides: TGTGCCAGCAGCTTAGACAGGGTATACGAGCAGTACTTC. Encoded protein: CASSLDRVYEQYF. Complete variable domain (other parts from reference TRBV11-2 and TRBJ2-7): EAGVAQSPRYKIIEKRQSVAFWCNPISGHATLYWYQQILGQGPKLLIQFQNNGVVDDSQLPKDRFSAERLKGVDSTLKIQPAKLEDSAVYLCASSLDRVYEQYFGPGTRLTVT.

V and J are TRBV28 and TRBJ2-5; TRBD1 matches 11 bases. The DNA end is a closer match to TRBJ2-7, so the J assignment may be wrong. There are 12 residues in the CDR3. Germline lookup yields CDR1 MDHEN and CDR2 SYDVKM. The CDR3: CASRDRGREQYF. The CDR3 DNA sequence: TGTGCCAGCAGGGACAGGGGGCGCGAGCAGTACTTC.

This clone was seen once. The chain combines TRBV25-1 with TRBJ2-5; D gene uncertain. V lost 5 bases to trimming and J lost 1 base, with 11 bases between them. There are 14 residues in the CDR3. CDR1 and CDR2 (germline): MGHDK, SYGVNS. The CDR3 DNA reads TGTGCCAGCAGTCCCTTACCGGGCCAAGAGACCCAGTACTTC. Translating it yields CASSPLPGQETQYF.

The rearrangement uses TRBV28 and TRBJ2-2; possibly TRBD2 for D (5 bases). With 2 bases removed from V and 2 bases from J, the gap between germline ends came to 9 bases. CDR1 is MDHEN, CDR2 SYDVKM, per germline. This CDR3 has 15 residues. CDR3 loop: CASSLLADNTGELFF. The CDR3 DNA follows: TGTGCCAGCAGTTTACTAGCTGATAACACCGGGGAGCTGTTTTTT.

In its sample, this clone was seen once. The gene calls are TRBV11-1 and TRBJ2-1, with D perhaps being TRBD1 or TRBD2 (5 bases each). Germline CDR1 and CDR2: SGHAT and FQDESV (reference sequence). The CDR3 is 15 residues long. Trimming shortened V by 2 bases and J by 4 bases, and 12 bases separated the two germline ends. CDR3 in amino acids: CASSLYSGLYNEQFF. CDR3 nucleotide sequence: TGTGCCAGCAGCTTATATTCGGGGCTGTACAATGAGCAGTTCTTC.

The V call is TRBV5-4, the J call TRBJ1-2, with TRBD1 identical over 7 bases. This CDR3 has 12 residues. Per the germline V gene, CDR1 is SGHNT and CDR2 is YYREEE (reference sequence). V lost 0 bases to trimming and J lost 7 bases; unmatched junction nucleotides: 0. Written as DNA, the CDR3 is TGTGCCAGCAGCTTGGGACAGGGTGGCTACACCTTC. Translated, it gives CASSLGQGGYTF.

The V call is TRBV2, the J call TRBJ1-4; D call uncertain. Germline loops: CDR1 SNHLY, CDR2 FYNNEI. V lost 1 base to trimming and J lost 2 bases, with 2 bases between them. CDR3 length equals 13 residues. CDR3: CASSEDTNEKLFF. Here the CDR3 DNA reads TGTGCCAGCAGTGAAGACACTAATGAAAAACTGTTTTTT.

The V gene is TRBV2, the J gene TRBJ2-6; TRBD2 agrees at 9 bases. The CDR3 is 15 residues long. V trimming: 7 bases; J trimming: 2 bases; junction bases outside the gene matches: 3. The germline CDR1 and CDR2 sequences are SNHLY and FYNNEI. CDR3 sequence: CASKLAGAGANVLTF. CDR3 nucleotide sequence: TGTGCCAGCAAGTTAGCGGGAGCTGGGGCCAACGTCCTGACTTTC.

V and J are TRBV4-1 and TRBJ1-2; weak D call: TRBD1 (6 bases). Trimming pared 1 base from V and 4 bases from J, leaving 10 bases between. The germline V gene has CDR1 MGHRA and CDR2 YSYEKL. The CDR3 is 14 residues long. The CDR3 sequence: CASSQVGGSYGYTF. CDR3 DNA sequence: TGCGCCAGCAGCCAAGTAGGGGGATCCTATGGCTACACCTTC.

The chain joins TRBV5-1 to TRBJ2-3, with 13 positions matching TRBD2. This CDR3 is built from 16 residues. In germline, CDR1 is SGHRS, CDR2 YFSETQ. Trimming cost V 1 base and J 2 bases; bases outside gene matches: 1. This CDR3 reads CASSLTSGRATDTQYF. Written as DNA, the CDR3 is TGCGCCAGCAGCTTGACTAGCGGGAGGGCCACAGATACGCAGTATTTT.

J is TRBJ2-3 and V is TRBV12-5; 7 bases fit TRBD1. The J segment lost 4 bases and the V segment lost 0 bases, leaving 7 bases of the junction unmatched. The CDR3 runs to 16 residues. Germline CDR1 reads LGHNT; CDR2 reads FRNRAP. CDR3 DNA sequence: TGTGCTAGTGGTTTGGTCCAGGGGGATGGGGCAGATACGCAGTATTTT. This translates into CASGLVQGDGADTQYF.

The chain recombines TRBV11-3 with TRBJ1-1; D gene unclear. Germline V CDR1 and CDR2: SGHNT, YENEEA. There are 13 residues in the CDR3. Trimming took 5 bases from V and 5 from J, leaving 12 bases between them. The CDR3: CASSARDRTEAFF. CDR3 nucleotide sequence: TGTGCCAGCAGCGCTCGAGATAGGACTGAAGCTTTCTTT. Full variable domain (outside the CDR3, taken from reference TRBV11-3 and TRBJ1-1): EAGVVQSPRYKIIEKKQPVAFWCNPISGHNTLYWYLQNLGQGPELLIRYENEEAVDDSQLPKDRFSAERLKGVDSTLKIQPAELGDSAVYLCASSARDRTEAFFGQGTRLTVV.

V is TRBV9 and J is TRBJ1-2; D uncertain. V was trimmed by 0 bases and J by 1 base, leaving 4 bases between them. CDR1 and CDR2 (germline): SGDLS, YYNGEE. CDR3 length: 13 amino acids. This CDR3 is CASSVGHNYGYTF. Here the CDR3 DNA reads TGTGCCAGCAGCGTAGGACATAACTATGGCTACACCTTC.

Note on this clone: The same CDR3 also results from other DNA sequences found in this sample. The CDR3 here is CAWVAGAGDTQYF. The CDR3 DNA reads TGTGCCTGGGTCGCGGGGGCGGGGGATACGCAGTATTTT. This rearrangement joins TRBV30 to TRBJ2-3; D possibly corresponds to TRBD2 (7 bases). Between the trimmed V and J ends, which lost 5 bases and 6 bases, there was a span of 15 bases. The CDR3 covers 13 residues. CDR1 and CDR2 (germline): GTSNPN, SVGIG (reference sequence).

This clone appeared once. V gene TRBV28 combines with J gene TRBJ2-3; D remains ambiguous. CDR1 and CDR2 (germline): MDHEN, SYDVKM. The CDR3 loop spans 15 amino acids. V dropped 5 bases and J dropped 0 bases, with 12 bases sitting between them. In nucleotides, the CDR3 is TGTGCCAGCAGTCACAGAAGACCTAGCACAGATACGCAGTATTTT. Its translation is CASSHRRPSTDTQYF.

CDR3 region: CASSYRGETQYF. The CDR3 DNA follows: TGTGCCAGCAGTTACAGGGGAGAGACCCAGTACTTC. The chain couples TRBV6-5 to TRBJ2-5; a possible D gene is TRBD1 (5 bases). The germline V gene encodes CDR1 MNHEY and CDR2 SVGAGI. V was cut by 2 bases and J by 4 bases, with 5 bases left in between. This CDR3 is built from 12 residues.

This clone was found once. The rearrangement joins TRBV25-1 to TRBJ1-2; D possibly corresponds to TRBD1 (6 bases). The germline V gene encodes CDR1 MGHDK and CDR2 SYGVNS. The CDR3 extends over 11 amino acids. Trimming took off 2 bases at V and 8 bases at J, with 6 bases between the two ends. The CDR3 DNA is TGTGCCAGCAGTGAAGGGGGCGGCTACACCTTC. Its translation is CASSEGGGYTF.

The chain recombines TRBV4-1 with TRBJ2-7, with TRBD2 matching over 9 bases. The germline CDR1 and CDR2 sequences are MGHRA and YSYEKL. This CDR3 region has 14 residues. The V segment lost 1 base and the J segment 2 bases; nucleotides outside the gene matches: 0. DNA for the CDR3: TGCGCCAGCAGCCAAGGCGGGGGGGCCTACGAGCAGTACTTC. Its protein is CASSQGGGAYEQYF.

In DNA, the CDR3 is TGTGCCAGCAGCTTAGCGAGCGGCGGGGGGCCCACAGATACGCAGTATTTT. Its protein is CASSLASGGGPTDTQYF. The chain uses TRBV7-2 and TRBJ2-3; 8 bases fit TRBD2. The germline V gene encodes CDR1 SGHTA and CDR2 FQGNSA. The CDR3 contains 17 residues. V was clipped by 0 bases and J by 2 bases; unmatched bases: 7.

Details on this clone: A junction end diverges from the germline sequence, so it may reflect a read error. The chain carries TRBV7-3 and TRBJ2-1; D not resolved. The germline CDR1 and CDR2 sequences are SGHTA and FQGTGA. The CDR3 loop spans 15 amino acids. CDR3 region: CTSSLTVVGYNEQFF. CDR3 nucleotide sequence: TGTACCAGCAGCTTAACGGTAGTGGGGTACAATGAGCAGTTCTTC.